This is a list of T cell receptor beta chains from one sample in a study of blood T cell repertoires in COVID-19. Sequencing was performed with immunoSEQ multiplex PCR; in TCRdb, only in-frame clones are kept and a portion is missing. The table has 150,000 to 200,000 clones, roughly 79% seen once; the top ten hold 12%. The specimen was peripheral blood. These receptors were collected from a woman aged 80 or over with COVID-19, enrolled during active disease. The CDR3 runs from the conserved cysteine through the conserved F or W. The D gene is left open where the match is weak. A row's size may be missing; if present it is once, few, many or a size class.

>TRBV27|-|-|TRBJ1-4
CASSEHLSNEKLFF
TGTGCCAGCAGTGAACACCTTTCTAATGAAAAACTGTTTTTT
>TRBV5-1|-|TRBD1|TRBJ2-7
CASSSGTGDEQYF
TGCGCCAGCAGCTCCGGGACAGGGGACGAGCAGTACTTC
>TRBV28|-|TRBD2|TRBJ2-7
CASSEGLAYRYEQYF
TGTGCCAGCAGTGAGGGACTAGCATATCGCTACGAGCAGTACTTC
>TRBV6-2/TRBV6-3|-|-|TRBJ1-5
CASSPPRAVRENQPQHF
TGTGCCAGCAGCCCCCCCAGGGCCGTAAGAGAAAATCAGCCCCAGCATTTT
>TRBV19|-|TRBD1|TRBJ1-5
CASSRGQDPYSNQPQHF
TGTGCCAGTAGTAGGGGACAGGACCCTTATAGCAATCAGCCCCAGCATTTT
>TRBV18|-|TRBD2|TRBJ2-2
CASSRYSGGENTGELFF
TGTGCCAGCTCACGTTATAGCGGGGGCGAGAACACCGGGGAGCTGTTTTTT
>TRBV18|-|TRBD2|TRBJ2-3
CASSGLAGTDTQYF
TGTGCCAGCTCAGGACTAGCGGGCACAGATACGCAGTATTTT
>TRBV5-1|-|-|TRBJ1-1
CASSFGGEAFF
TGCGCCAGCAGCTTTGGCGGTGAAGCTTTCTTT
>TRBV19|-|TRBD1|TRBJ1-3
CATEQGNGPGNTIYF
TGTGCCACCGAACAGGGGAATGGGCCTGGAAACACCATATATTTT
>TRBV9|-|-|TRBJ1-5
CASSVGQGGNQPQHF
TGTGCCAGCAGCGTAGGGCAGGGTGGCAATCAGCCCCAGCATTTT
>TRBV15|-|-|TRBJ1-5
CATSRDRQAAQHF
TGTGCCACCAGCAGAGATCGGCAGGCCGCCCAGCATTTT
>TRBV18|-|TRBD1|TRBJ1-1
CASSPRPGQGLVNTEAFF
TGTGCCAGCTCACCACGTCCGGGACAGGGGTTGGTGAACACTGAAGCTTTCTTT
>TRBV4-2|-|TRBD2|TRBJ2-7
CASSQESLAVSYEQYF
TGTGCCAGCAGCCAAGAGAGCCTAGCGGTCTCCTACGAGCAGTACTTC
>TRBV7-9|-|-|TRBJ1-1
CASSSHVGGSTEAFF
TGTGCCAGCAGCTCCCACGTCGGAGGTTCCACTGAAGCTTTCTTT
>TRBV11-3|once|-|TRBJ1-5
CASSLEGREKLGNQPQHF
TGTGCCAGCAGCTTAGAGGGCAGGGAAAAGCTTGGCAATCAGCCCCAGCATTTT
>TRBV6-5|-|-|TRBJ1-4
CASRTGTFSLEKLFF
TGTGCCAGCAGAACTGGGACATTTTCCCTAGAAAAACTGTTTTTT
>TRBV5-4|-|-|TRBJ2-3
CASSSNTDTQYF
TGTGCCAGCAGCTCTAACACAGATACGCAGTATTTT
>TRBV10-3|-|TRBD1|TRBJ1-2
CAIRVDRGVYGYTF
TGTGCCATCAGGGTTGACAGGGGGGTTTATGGCTACACCTTC
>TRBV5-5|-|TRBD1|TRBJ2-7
CASSLGTGGYEQYF
TGTGCCAGCAGCTTAGGGACAGGGGGCTACGAGCAGTACTTC
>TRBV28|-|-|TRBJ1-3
CASSPLLISGNTIYF
TGTGCCAGCAGCCCCCTACTAATCTCTGGAAACACCATATATTTT
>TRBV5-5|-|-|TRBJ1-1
CASNLEVMNTEAFF
TGTGCCAGCAACCTCGAGGTGATGAACACTGAAGCTTTCTTT
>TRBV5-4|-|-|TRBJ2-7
CASSSGGVGSYEQYF
TGTGCCAGCAGCTCCGGAGGGGTAGGGTCCTACGAGCAGTACTTC
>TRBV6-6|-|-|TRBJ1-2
CASSYSTQGYGYTF
TGTGCCAGCAGTTACTCGACACAGGGCTATGGCTACACCTTC
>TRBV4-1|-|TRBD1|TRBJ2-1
CASSQDWTGKRPRYNEQFF
TGCGCCAGCAGCCAAGACTGGACAGGGAAGCGCCCAAGGTACAATGAGCAGTTCTTC
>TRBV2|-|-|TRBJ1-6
CASREDWSSYNSPLHF
TGTGCCAGCAGGGAGGACTGGAGCTCCTATAATTCACCCCTCCACTTT
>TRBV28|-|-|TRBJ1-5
CASSTGNQPQHF
TGTGCCAGCAGTACGGGTAATCAGCCCCAGCATTTT
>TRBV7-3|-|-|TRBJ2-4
CASSPRDCINIQYF
TGTGCCAGCAGCCCCCGGGATTGTATAAACATTCAGTACTTC
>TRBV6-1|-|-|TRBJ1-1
CASSEQQGTEAFF
TGTGCCAGCAGTGAACAACAGGGCACTGAAGCTTTCTTT
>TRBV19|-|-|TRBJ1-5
CASTLGQTNQPQHF
TGTGCCAGTACCCTCGGACAGACCAATCAGCCCCAGCATTTT